This TCR beta chain originates from a study of blood T cell repertoires in COVID-19. Study-wide background: T cells, B-cell-depleted T cells, or PBMCs supplied cDNA or gDNA.

Authors' processing steps: Amplified reference gene primers provided the basis for estimating nucleated cell counts. Clones were sequenced by immunoSEQ multiplex PCR, and TCRdb holds only the in-frame ones, with some missing. Clonal size and the V and J genes are those of that table, whereas D and trimming came from the DNA. The sample carries about 140,000 clones, around 83% recorded once. Germline CDR1 and CDR2: LGHDT and YNNKEL (reference sequence). The V segment lost 6 bases and the J segment 16 bases; nucleotides outside the gene matches: 14. The CDR3 is 14 amino acids. The rearrangement joins TRBV3-1 (or the pseudogene TRBV3-2) to TRBJ2-1; 11 nucleotides agree with TRBD2. Sequenced input: peripheral blood. This receptor was obtained from a woman aged 80 or over with acute or convalescent COVID-19. CDR3 sequence: CASRAGTSGNLPFF. The DNA of the CDR3 is TGTGCCAGCAGGGCCGGGACTAGCGGCAACCTACCTTTCTTC.